One sample yielded the 15 T cell receptor beta chains listed below, sequenced in a study of blood T cell repertoires in COVID-19. The repertoire was sequenced with immunoSEQ multiplex PCR; TCRdb's copy has only in-frame clones and lacks some. This table has a few hundred thousand clones, under 90% appearing once. The sample comprised peripheral blood. Receptor source: a man younger than 40 with active or convalescent COVID-19.

The rearrangement links TRBV5-1 to TRBJ2-3; D uncertain. This CDR3 has 15 amino acids. Germline V CDR1 and CDR2: SGHRS, YFSETQ. Trimming removed 0 bases from V and 2 bases from J, with 10 bases in between. CDR3 in DNA: TGCGCCAGCAGCTTGGGACTGCCCCTCACAGATACGCAGTATTTT. Its protein is CASSLGLPLTDTQYF.

This chain joins TRBV4-1 and TRBJ1-4; no reliable D call. The V end lost 3 bases, the J end lost 7 bases, and 18 bases lay between the germline ends. CDR1 and CDR2 (germline): MGHRA, YSYEKL. The CDR3 runs 16 residues. The DNA for the CDR3 is TGCGCCAGCAGCCACCGAAGGGCGGGTCGGGGTGAAAAACTGTTTTTT. It yields the protein CASSHRRAGRGEKLFF.

The DNA of the CDR3 is TGTGCCAGCAGCCACCCGGGACTTACTAATGAAAAACTGTTTTTT. It encodes CASSHPGLTNEKLFF. The rearrangement links TRBV7-8 to TRBJ1-4; tentative D call: TRBD1 (5 bases). Trimming stripped 5 bases from V and 2 bases from J, with 12 bases between. The CDR3 runs to 15 residues. Looked up from germline, CDR1 is SGHVS and CDR2 is FQNEAQ.

This clone was seen only a few times. CDR3 in amino acids: CASSTQGETQYF. CDR3 sequence (DNA): TGCGCCAGCAGCACTCAGGGAGAGACCCAGTACTTC. V gene TRBV5-1 combines with J gene TRBJ2-5; D perhaps matches TRBD1 (5 bases). The CDR3 sequence is 12 residues long. Germline CDR1 is SGHRS and CDR2 is YFSETQ. V lost 4 bases to trimming and J lost 4 bases, with 8 bases between them.

This chain joins TRBV7-2 and TRBJ1-1, with D unresolved. Trimming took off 1 base at V and 8 bases at J, with 14 bases between the two ends. CDR1 is SGHTA and CDR2 is FQGNSA in the germline V gene. The CDR3 spans 14 residues. In DNA form, the CDR3 reads TGTGCCAGCAGCTTAGAGTACAGTTCCTTAGAAGCTTTCTTT. Translated, it gives CASSLEYSSLEAFF.

The CDR3 is CASGSDRAHEQYF. The CDR3 DNA sequence: TGCGCCAGTGGGTCAGACAGGGCCCACGAGCAGTACTTC. This sequence joins TRBV5-1 and TRBJ2-7; 7 nucleotides line up with TRBD1. The CDR3 is 13 residues long. The junction had 10 bases not matched to a gene; V was cut back by 8 bases and J by 5 bases. Germline CDR1 is SGHRS and CDR2 is YFSETQ. Supplemented by reference TRBV5-1 and TRBJ2-7, the full variable domain reads KAGVTQTPRYLIKTRGQQVTLSCSPISGHRSVSWYQQTPGQGLQFLFEYFSETQRNKGNFPGRFSGRQFSNSRSEMNVSTLELGDSALYLCASGSDRAHEQYFGPGTRLTVT.

This clone is a singleton in its sample. The chain employs TRBV5-1 and TRBJ1-2; TRBD1 might be the D (5 bases). V lost 4 bases, J lost 6 bases, and 16 bases lay in between. Germline values: CDR1 SGHRS, CDR2 YFSETQ. The CDR3 consists of 14 residues. The CDR3 here is CASSQMGKQDGYTF. In nucleotides, the CDR3 is TGCGCCAGCAGCCAAATGGGGAAACAGGATGGCTACACCTTC.

This rearrangement joins TRBV28 to TRBJ2-1; 11 bases line up with TRBD2. V was clipped by 4 bases and J by 1 base; unmatched bases: 12. CDR1 and CDR2 from the germline V gene are MDHEN and SYDVKM. This CDR3 comprises 19 residues. CDR3 region: CASSSPFPTSGTSYNEQFF. CDR3 DNA: TGTGCCAGCAGTTCCCCATTCCCGACTAGCGGGACGTCCTACAATGAGCAGTTCTTC.

The rearrangement links TRBV5-4 to TRBJ2-3; D unclear. V shed 2 bases and J shed 3 bases, with 7 bases lying between them. This CDR3 comprises 13 residues. Germline loops: CDR1 SGHNT, CDR2 YYREEE (reference sequence). The DNA of the CDR3 is TGTGCCAGCAGCTTCCACTTTACAGATACGCAGTATTTT. Protein: CASSFHFTDTQYF.

This clone came up once. This chain uses TRBV6-5 with TRBJ2-7; possibly TRBD1 for D (5 bases). CDR1 MNHEY and CDR2 SVGAGI come from the germline V gene. Trimming shortened V by 2 bases and J by 3 bases, and 11 bases separated the two germline ends. CDR3 size: 14 residues. CDR3 protein: CASSYAPDSYEQYF. DNA for the CDR3: TGTGCCAGCAGTTACGCCCCCGACAGCTACGAGCAGTACTTC.

V is TRBV24-1 and J is TRBJ2-3, with TRBD2 identical over 13 bases. Germline lookup yields CDR1 KGHDR and CDR2 SFDVKD. The CDR3 has 17 amino acids. V lost 2 bases, J lost 5 bases, and 6 bases stayed unmatched. CDR3 loop: CATSDSTSGGAVDTQYF. In DNA form, the CDR3 reads TGTGCCACCAGTGATTCAACTAGCGGGGGGGCCGTAGATACGCAGTATTTT.

The rearrangement links TRBV4-2 to TRBJ1-6; no reliable D call. CDR1 is LGHNA and CDR2 is YNFKEQ in the germline V gene. Trimming removed 0 bases at V and 7 bases at J, with 10 bases between. This CDR3 is 15 amino acids long. The CDR3 sequence is CASSQETIRNSPLHF. The CDR3 DNA follows: TGTGCCAGCAGCCAAGAGACAATACGCAATTCACCCCTCCACTTT.

This chain links TRBV7-8 with TRBJ1-5, with unresolved D. V gave up 0 bases and J gave up 5 bases, with 5 bases separating them. Germline values: CDR1 SGHVS, CDR2 FQNEAQ. This CDR3 has 13 amino acids. DNA for the CDR3: TGTGCCAGCAGCTTAGCGCGGGATCAGCCCCAGCATTTT. This codes for CASSLARDQPQHF.

V is TRBV5-6 and J is TRBJ2-2; TRBD1 agrees at 7 bases. The J segment lost 4 bases and the V segment lost 2 bases, leaving 5 bases of the junction unmatched. CDR3 length: 15 amino acids. The germline V gene has CDR1 SGHDT and CDR2 YYEEEE. CDR3 amino acids: CASSFATGFTGELFF. The CDR3 DNA reads as TGTGCCAGCAGCTTCGCGACAGGGTTCACCGGGGAGCTGTTTTTT.

This clone occurred once. The rearrangement joins TRBV29-1 to TRBJ1-1, with D uncertain. CDR3 length: 10 residues. Germline CDR1 and CDR2: SQVTM and ANQGSEA. V dropped 7 bases and J dropped 10 bases, with 13 bases sitting between them. The CDR3 DNA reads TGCAGCGCGGCGGGGATTAGAGCTTTCTTT. Encoded protein: CSAAGIRAFF.